This TCR beta chain derives from a study of sequential checkpoint blockade in melanoma. For the study at large: Randomization was 1:1 between first-line nivolumab→ipilimumab and ipilimumab→nivolumab. After both sequences, patients received maintenance nivolumab.

Only in-frame clones appear in the TCRdb table, and some are missing; sequencing was by immunoSEQ multiplex PCR. Of some 25,000 clones listed, approximately 75% are singletons. Documented treatment: randomized to nivolumab then ipilimumab (arm A) or the reverse (arm B). From thawed PBMCs, live CD3+CD8+ cells negative for CD19 and CD56 were sorted. Germline lookup yields CDR1 LNHDA and CDR2 SQIVND (reference sequence). This CDR3 has 16 amino acids. With 6 bases removed from V and 0 bases from J, the gap between germline ends came to 18 bases. This clone showed up just a few times. This chain joins TRBV19 and TRBJ2-7; unclear D gene. This specimen consisted of CD8+ T cells sorted from blood (inferred from file names), obtained from a patient given nivolumab and ipilimumab in sequence. The source is a human donor with melanoma. The CDR3 loop reads CASSLFHEQSSYEQYF. CDR3 sequence (DNA): TGTGCCAGTAGCCTATTTCACGAACAGAGCTCCTACGAGCAGTACTTC.